This T cell receptor beta chain was obtained from a study of blood T cell repertoires in COVID-19. The wider study: The study drew acute and convalescent COVID-19 samples from the United States, Italy and Spain. Nucleic acid was either cDNA or gDNA, and it came from T cells, B-cell-depleted T cells, or PBMCs.

The count of this clone is one. Authors' data handling: Counts of nucleated cells, estimated from reference gene primer amplification, were obtained. The assay was immunoSEQ multiplex PCR, and TCRdb's table has in-frame clones only and misses some. The V and J calls and clone size were taken over from that table, and D and trimming were inferred from the DNA. This table has about 90,000 clones, over 70% appearing once. Germline V gene lookup returns CDR1 MDHEN and CDR2 SYDVKM. There are 12 residues in the CDR3. The V end lost 9 bases, the J end lost 2 bases, and 10 bases lay between the germline ends.

The chain carries TRBV28 and TRBJ1-2, with D tentatively TRBD1 (6 bases). This receptor was obtained from a man older than 75 with active or convalescent COVID-19. The sample comprised peripheral blood. The CDR3 reads CASRTGNYGYTF. In DNA form, the CDR3 reads TGTGCCAGTCGCACAGGGAACTATGGCTACACCTTC.